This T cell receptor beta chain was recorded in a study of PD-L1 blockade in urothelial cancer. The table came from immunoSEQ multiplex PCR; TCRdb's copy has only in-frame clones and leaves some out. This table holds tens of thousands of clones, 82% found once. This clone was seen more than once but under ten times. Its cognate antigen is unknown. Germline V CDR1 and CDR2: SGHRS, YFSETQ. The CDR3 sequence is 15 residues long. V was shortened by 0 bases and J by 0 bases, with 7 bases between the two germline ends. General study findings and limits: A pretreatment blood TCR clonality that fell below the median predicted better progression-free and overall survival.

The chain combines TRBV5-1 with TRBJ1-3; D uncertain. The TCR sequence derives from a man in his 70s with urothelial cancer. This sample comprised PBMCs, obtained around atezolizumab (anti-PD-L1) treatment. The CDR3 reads CASSLDAGSGNTIYF. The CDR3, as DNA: TGCGCCAGCAGCTTGGACGCGGGCTCTGGAAACACCATATATTTT.